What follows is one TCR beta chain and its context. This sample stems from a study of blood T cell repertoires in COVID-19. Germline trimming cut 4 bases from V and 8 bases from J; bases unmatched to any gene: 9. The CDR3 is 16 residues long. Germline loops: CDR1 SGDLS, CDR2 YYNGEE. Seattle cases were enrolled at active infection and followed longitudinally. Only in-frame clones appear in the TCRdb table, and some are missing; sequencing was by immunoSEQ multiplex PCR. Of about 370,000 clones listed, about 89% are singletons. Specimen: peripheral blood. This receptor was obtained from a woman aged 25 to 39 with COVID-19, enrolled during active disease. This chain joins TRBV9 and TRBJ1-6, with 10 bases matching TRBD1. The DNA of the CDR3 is TGTGCCAGCAGCAGCACGATCGGGACAGGGGATTCACCCCTCCACTTT. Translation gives CASSSTIGTGDSPLHF.